These 3 T cell receptor beta chains originate from one sample sequenced in a study of follicular helper T cells after annual influenza vaccination. The protocol was immunoSEQ multiplex PCR, while the TCRdb copy is restricted to in-frame clones and leaves out a portion. The repertoire holds about 14,000 clones, with roughly 80% as singletons. Time point of the sample: 2015-2016 season, pre-vaccination. The sequenced sample was CXCR5- memory CD4+ T cells sorted from blood, obtained on the day of influenza vaccination. These receptors all stem from an adult who received the influenza vaccine.

CDR3: CASSLGLRQGLRTGELFF. The CDR3 bases are TGTGCCAGCAGCTTAGGTCTAAGACAGGGGTTGAGAACCGGGGAGCTGTTTTTT. The chain combines TRBV7-9 with TRBJ2-2, with TRBD1 matching over 8 bases. The germline V gene encodes CDR1 SEHNR and CDR2 FQNEAQ (reference sequence). CDR3 length: 18 residues. V was pared by 1 base and J by 5 bases, with 12 bases of the junction left unmatched.

The chain is built from TRBV15 and TRBJ2-5; 10 positions match TRBD1. V lost 3 bases to trimming and J lost 0 bases; unmatched junction nucleotides: 1. This CDR3 has 15 residues. Germline V CDR1 and CDR2: LNHNV, YYDKDF (reference sequence). The CDR3 loop reads CATSRGTGDQETQYF. Written as DNA, the CDR3 is TGTGCCACCAGCAGGGGGACAGGGGACCAAGAGACCCAGTACTTC.

The V call is TRBV7-2, the J call TRBJ1-2; D might be TRBD1 (5 bases). V was trimmed by 0 bases and J by 6 bases, leaving 5 bases between them. The germline CDR1 and CDR2 sequences are SGHTA and FQGNSA. The CDR3 has 12 amino acids. CDR3 protein: CASSLAGDGYTF. The CDR3 coding sequence is TGTGCCAGCAGCTTAGCAGGGGATGGCTACACCTTC.